These 26 T cell receptor beta chains share one sample of origin, sequenced in a study of shared clonotypes between healthy human individuals (dated by TCRdb to 2018 to 2021). Library method: the immunoSEQ multiplex PCR assay. TCRdb stores this immuneACCESS table with in-frame sequences only. Part of the clones is absent; in the studies checked, under half of the shortfall reflects unresolved V genes, and no reason is known for the rest. Recorded for this sample are approximately 1,500,000 clones; around 98% of them occurred a single time. The top ten constitute roughly 0.42% of the sample. Source material: naive CD4+ T cells sorted from blood. The cell subset or site tag for this specimen amounts to: CD45RA+ positively selected. Every receptor here comes from a man under 40 in good health.

This rearrangement joins TRBV28 to TRBJ2-3; unclear D gene. CDR3 length equals 14 residues. Trimming stripped 6 bases from V and 5 bases from J, with 15 bases between. CDR1 and CDR2 from the germline V gene are MDHEN and SYDVKM. The DNA for the CDR3 is TGTGCCAGCAGGGTACGGACCGGTGGAGATACGCAGTATTTT. It translates to CASRVRTGGDTQYF.

The chain uses TRBV11-2 and TRBJ2-2, with D hard to call. Germline-derived CDR1 and CDR2 are SGHAT and FQNNGV. Trimming removed 2 bases at V and 5 bases at J, with 9 bases between. The CDR3 has 14 amino acids. In DNA form, the CDR3 reads TGTGCCAGCAGCTTACACAGCCAAACCGGGGAGCTGTTTTTT. It codes for CASSLHSQTGELFF.

V and J are TRBV7-9 and TRBJ2-5; possible D gene TRBD1, 5 bases. The CDR3 runs to 16 residues. With 0 bases removed from V and 4 bases from J, the gap between germline ends came to 15 bases. The germline V gene encodes CDR1 SEHNR and CDR2 FQNEAQ (reference sequence). The CDR3: CASSLALRDRGETQYF. CDR3 sequence (DNA): TGTGCCAGCAGCTTAGCCCTCAGGGATAGGGGAGAGACCCAGTACTTC.

This sequence joins TRBV27 and TRBJ2-7; 12 bases are a match to TRBD2. The V gene's germline CDR1 is MNHEY and CDR2 SMNVEV (reference sequence). With 5 bases clipped from V and 7 bases from J, the junction kept 9 bases outside the gene matches. The CDR3 totals 15 residues. The CDR3 spells CASSPLTSGGGEQYF. The CDR3 nucleotides are TGTGCCAGCAGTCCCTTGACTAGCGGGGGCGGGGAGCAGTACTTC.

The rearrangement links TRBV30 to TRBJ2-7; D is possibly TRBD2 (6 bases). Per the germline V gene, CDR1 is GTSNPN and CDR2 is SVGIG (reference sequence). The CDR3 covers 14 residues. The V end lost 4 bases, the J end lost 2 bases, and 15 bases lay between the germline ends. Here the CDR3 reads CAWTWRRGAYEQYF. The CDR3 nucleotides are TGTGCCTGGACCTGGAGGAGGGGTGCCTACGAGCAGTACTTC.

The chain couples TRBV11-3 to TRBJ2-2; 12 nucleotides agree with TRBD2. The V and J ends lost 3 bases and 4 bases, in that order; junction bases with no gene match: 6. CDR1 is SGHNT, CDR2 YENEEA, per germline. CDR3 length: 17 amino acids. The CDR3 sequence is CASSFTGLAGRTGELFF. Here the CDR3 DNA reads TGTGCCAGCAGCTTCACCGGACTAGCGGGACGCACCGGGGAGCTGTTTTTT.

As to this clone: This specimen includes other DNA sequences encoding the same CDR3. The rearrangement joins TRBV5-1 to TRBJ2-1, with a tentative D call TRBD2 (6 bases). The CDR3 has 15 amino acids. Germline V gene data show CDR1 as SGHRS and CDR2 as YFSETQ. Trimming pared 0 bases from V and 4 bases from J, leaving 11 bases between. The CDR3 reads CASSLVAGSYNEQFF. The CDR3 region has the DNA TGCGCCAGCAGCTTGGTGGCGGGGTCATACAATGAGCAGTTCTTC.

The chain recombines TRBV7-4 with TRBJ2-7, with TRBD2 matching over 12 bases. Germline CDR1 and CDR2: SGHVT and SQSDAQ. This CDR3 is built from 18 residues. The trim removed 0 bases at V and 3 bases at J, leaving 9 bases unmatched. CDR3 amino acids: CASSLAAGLAGGFYEQYF. The CDR3 nucleotides are TGTGCCAGCAGCTTAGCGGCTGGGCTAGCGGGAGGGTTCTACGAGCAGTACTTC.

The rearrangement joins TRBV5-1 to TRBJ2-7, with D possibly being TRBD1 (6 bases). This CDR3 is built from 14 residues. The V gene lost 7 bases and the J gene lost 3 bases, with 17 bases spanning the gap. In germline, CDR1 is SGHRS, CDR2 YFSETQ. CDR3 DNA: TGCGCCAGCTCGAACCAACAGGGTCACTACGAGCAGTACTTC. Amino acids: CASSNQQGHYEQYF.

This clone was recorded only once. The CDR3 DNA follows: TGTGCCAGCAGTTTAGCCCGACAGGGGGCGCGGGGCTACACCTTC. It translates to CASSLARQGARGYTF. This rearrangement joins TRBV27 to TRBJ1-2, with 10 bases lining up with TRBD1. This CDR3 has 15 residues. Germline V CDR1 and CDR2: MNHEY, SMNVEV (reference sequence). J gave up 8 bases and V 2 bases, and 8 bases lay outside the gene matches.

This chain connects TRBV10-1 to TRBJ1-1; D gene uncertain. V lost 1 base and J lost 8, with 11 bases in between. Germline CDR1 WNHNN, CDR2 SYGVQD (reference sequence). CDR3 length: 13 residues. The DNA of the CDR3 is TGCGCCAGCAGTGAGTGGGGTTCCTCGGAAGCTTTCTTT. Amino acids: CASSEWGSSEAFF.

Comments on this clone: Different DNA sequences within this sample yield the same CDR3. The chain carries TRBV18 and TRBJ2-1; D gene uncertain. V lost 5 bases to trimming and J lost 4 bases, with 3 bases between them. The CDR3 covers 11 residues. Per the germline V gene, CDR1 is KGHSH and CDR2 is LQKENI. The CDR3 protein is CASSTYNEQFF. CDR3 DNA: TGTGCCAGCTCAACATACAATGAGCAGTTCTTC.

The gene calls are TRBV27 and TRBJ2-7; D is uncertain. Per the germline V gene, CDR1 is MNHEY and CDR2 is SMNVEV (reference sequence). CDR3 size: 13 residues. The V and J ends lost 4 bases and 2 bases respectively, with 9 bases between them. The CDR3 region is CASSSHSTYEQYF. DNA of the CDR3: TGTGCCAGCAGTTCTCATTCAACCTACGAGCAGTACTTC.

This chain joins TRBV4-3 and TRBJ2-5, with 7 bases that match TRBD1. Germline assignment: CDR1 LGHNA and CDR2 YSLEER. This CDR3 is built from 11 residues. With V trimmed by 6 bases and J by 5 bases, 0 bases remained unmatched. The CDR3 nucleotides read TGCGCCAGCAGACAGGGGGAGACCCAGTACTTC. As protein: CASRQGETQYF.

This clone occurred once. The chain uses TRBV5-6 and TRBJ2-7; D might be TRBD1 (6 bases). V shed 2 bases and J shed 5 bases, with 17 bases lying between them. This CDR3 comprises 15 residues. Germline V gives CDR1 SGHDT, CDR2 YYEEEE. The CDR3 DNA sequence: TGTGCCAGCAGCTTATTAACTAGGACAGAGGACGAGCAGTACTTC. It codes for CASSLLTRTEDEQYF.

The chain carries TRBV9 and TRBJ2-3, with TRBD2 identical over 12 bases. Germline CDR1 and CDR2: SGDLS and YYNGEE. Trimming removed 0 bases from V and 4 bases from J; junction bases left unmatched: 3. This CDR3 comprises 16 residues. The CDR3 sequence is CASSVGLAGDADTQYF. DNA of the CDR3: TGTGCCAGCAGCGTAGGACTAGCGGGAGACGCAGATACGCAGTATTTT.

This rearrangement joins TRBV7-2 to TRBJ2-7, with a tentative D call TRBD2 (5 bases). The CDR3 runs to 15 residues. The V gene's germline CDR1 is SGHTA and CDR2 FQGNSA. V was cut by 1 base and J by 2 bases, with 12 bases left in between. In nucleotides, the CDR3 is TGTGCCAGCAGCTTAGGGGCCAGCGGTCCCTACGAGCAGTACTTC. Translating it yields CASSLGASGPYEQYF. The full variable domain, completed using reference TRBV7-2 and TRBJ2-7, is GAGVSQSPSNKVTEKGKDVELRCDPISGHTALYWYRQSLGQGLEFLIYFQGNSAPDKSGLPSDRFSAERTGGSVSTLTIQRTQQEDSAVYLCASSLGASGPYEQYFGPGTRLTVT.

The gene calls are TRBV9 and TRBJ2-6; 10 bases line up with TRBD2. The CDR3 has 19 amino acids. J lost 0 bases, V lost 3 bases, and 9 bases had no gene match. Germline CDR1 is SGDLS and CDR2 is YYNGEE. The CDR3 is CASSEPRLAGDSGANVLTF. The CDR3 DNA follows: TGTGCCAGCAGCGAACCCAGACTAGCGGGTGACTCTGGGGCCAACGTCCTGACTTTC.

This rearrangement joins TRBV2 to TRBJ2-2; 10 bases agree with TRBD1. CDR1 SNHLY and CDR2 FYNNEI come from the germline V gene. The CDR3 totals 16 residues. J gave up 5 bases and V 6 bases, and 9 bases lay outside the gene matches. The CDR3 nucleotides read TGTGCCAGCAGGTACGCGACGGGACAGGGGACCGGGGAGCTGTTTTTT. It specifies CASRYATGQGTGELFF.

This chain connects TRBV18 to TRBJ2-3, with D possibly being TRBD2 (6 bases). Germline CDR1 and CDR2: KGHSH and LQKENI. V was cut by 0 bases and J by 2 bases, with 12 bases left in between. The CDR3 is 16 residues long. This CDR3 is CASSPPLAGPTDTQYF. The CDR3 DNA follows: TGTGCCAGCTCACCACCACTCGCGGGACCCACAGATACGCAGTATTTT.

The chain combines TRBV10-3 with TRBJ2-3, with 9 bases lining up with TRBD1. CDR3 size: 17 residues. CDR1 and CDR2 from the germline V gene are ENHRY and SYGVKD. The trim removed 6 bases at V and 0 bases at J, leaving 10 bases unmatched. The CDR3, as DNA: TGTGCCATCAGAAAGGCCGGGACAGGGTCTAGCACAGATACGCAGTATTTT. It is translated as CAIRKAGTGSSTDTQYF.

CDR3 protein: CASSSKTQYF. In DNA form, the CDR3 reads TGTGCCAGCAGTTCCAAGACCCAGTACTTC. The gene calls are TRBV28 and TRBJ2-5; D is unresolved. The germline gives CDR1 MDHEN, CDR2 SYDVKM. Trimming removed 4 bases from V and 6 bases from J, with 3 bases in between. This CDR3 is 10 amino acids long.

This chain uses TRBV6-5 with TRBJ1-2, with 8 bases that match TRBD1. Germline CDR1 is MNHEY and CDR2 is SVGAGI. Trimming took 6 bases from V and 8 from J; bases not matched to a gene: 5. This CDR3 spans 12 amino acids. CDR3 DNA: TGTGCCAGCAGCCAGACAGGGGCCGGCTACACCTTC. Its translation: CASSQTGAGYTF.

This chain uses TRBV5-6 with TRBJ2-7; 9 positions agree with TRBD1. Germline CDR1 reads SGHDT; CDR2 reads YYEEEE. CDR3 length: 16 residues. The trim removed 1 base at V and 5 bases at J, leaving 10 bases unmatched. The CDR3: CASSLNLGTGFNEQYF. In DNA, the CDR3 is TGTGCCAGCAGCTTGAATCTTGGGACAGGGTTCAACGAGCAGTACTTC.

This chain uses TRBV28 with TRBJ2-5, with 9 nucleotides matching TRBD1. With V trimmed by 2 bases and J by 5 bases, 6 bases remained unmatched. The germline V gene encodes CDR1 MDHEN and CDR2 SYDVKM. This CDR3 has 15 amino acids. The CDR3 nucleotides read TGTGCCAGCAGTTTAGGGGACAGGGAGAGGGAGACCCAGTACTTC. It specifies CASSLGDRERETQYF. The whole variable domain, remainder taken from reference TRBV28 and TRBJ2-5, is DVKVTQSSRYLVKRTGEKVFLECVQDMDHENMFWYRQDPGLGLRLIYFSYDVKMKEKGDIPEGYSVSREKKERFSLILESASTNQTSMYLCASSLGDRERETQYFGPGTRLLVL.

The gene calls are TRBV6-5 and TRBJ2-2; 11 bases are a match to TRBD2. The CDR3 has 16 amino acids. Germline V gene lookup returns CDR1 MNHEY and CDR2 SVGAGI. V shed 2 bases, J shed 12 bases, and the junction held 11 bases outside the gene matches. The CDR3: CASSYQTSGADHQLFF. The CDR3 DNA reads TGTGCCAGCAGTTACCAGACTAGCGGGGCGGACCACCAGCTGTTTTTT.